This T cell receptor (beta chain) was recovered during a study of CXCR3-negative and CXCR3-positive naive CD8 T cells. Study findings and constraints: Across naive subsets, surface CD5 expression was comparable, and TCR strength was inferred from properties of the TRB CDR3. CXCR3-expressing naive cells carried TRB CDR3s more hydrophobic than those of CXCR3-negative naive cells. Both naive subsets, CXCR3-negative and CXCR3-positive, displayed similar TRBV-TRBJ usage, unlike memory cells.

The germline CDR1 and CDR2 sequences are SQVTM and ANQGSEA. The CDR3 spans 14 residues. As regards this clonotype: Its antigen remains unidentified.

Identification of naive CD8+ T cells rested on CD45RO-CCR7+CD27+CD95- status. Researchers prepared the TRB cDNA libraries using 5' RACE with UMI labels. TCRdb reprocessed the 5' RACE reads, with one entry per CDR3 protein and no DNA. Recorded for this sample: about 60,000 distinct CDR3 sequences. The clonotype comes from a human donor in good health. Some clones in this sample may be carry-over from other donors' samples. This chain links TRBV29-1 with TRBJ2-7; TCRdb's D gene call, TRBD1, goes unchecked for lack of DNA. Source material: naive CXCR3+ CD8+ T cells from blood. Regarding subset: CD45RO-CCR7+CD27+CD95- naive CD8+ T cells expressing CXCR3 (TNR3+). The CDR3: CSVVGAGAAYEQYF.